Below are 5 T cell receptor beta chains sequenced from a single sample in a study of T-cell memory formation after mild COVID-19. TCRdb processed the 5' RACE reads anew with MiXCR; each CDR3 protein has one entry. The profile shows about 340,000 distinct CDR3 sequences, more than 15% of them singletons. The specimen was PBMCs or a T cell subset sorted from them (not recorded which). The receptors here all came from a man younger than 30 who had mild COVID-19 (a few samples of this study predate the infection). Cell type and time point are not known.

Only a few counts were recorded for this clonotype. The chain couples TRBV5-1 to TRBJ1-1; D uncertain. The CDR3 length is 15 residues. The V gene lost 2 bases and the J gene lost 4 bases, with 15 bases spanning the gap. CDR1 and CDR2 from the germline V gene are SGHRS and YFSETQ. The CDR3, as DNA: TGCGCCAGCAGCTTTAGGGAAGAATCGAGCACTGAAGCTTTCTTT. Its protein is CASSFREESSTEAFF. Variable domain in full (rest from reference TRBV5-1 and TRBJ1-1): KAGVTQTPRYLIKTRGQQVTLSCSPISGHRSVSWYQQTPGQGLQFLFEYFSETQRNKGNFPGRFSGRQFSNSRSEMNVSTLELGDSALYLCASSFREESSTEAFFGQGTRLTVV.

This clonotype was seen repeatedly, ten times or more. CDR3 sequence reads: CASSLVLAGEETQYF. The CDR3 DNA reads TGTGCCAGCAGCTTGGTGCTAGCGGGGGAAGAGACCCAGTACTTC. This chain uses TRBV5-4 with TRBJ2-5; 10 bases match TRBD2. Germline loops: CDR1 SGHNT, CDR2 YYREEE (reference sequence). After removal of 0 bases from V and 3 bases from J, the junction contained 2 bases not matched to a gene. This CDR3 has 15 residues. Complete variable domain (other parts from reference TRBV5-4 and TRBJ2-5): ETGVTQSPTHLIKTRGQQVTLRCSSQSGHNTVSWYQQALGQGPQFIFQYYREEENGRGNFPPRFSGLQFPNYSSELNVNALELDDSALYLCASSLVLAGEETQYFGPGTRLLVL.

In its sample, this clonotype was seen a few times. J is TRBJ2-1 and V is TRBV11-2; TRBD2 matches at 12 bases. This CDR3 region has 19 residues. From germline, CDR1 is SGHAT and CDR2 FQNNGV. V shed 5 bases, J shed 4 bases, and the junction held 15 bases outside the gene matches. CDR3 bases: TGTGCCAGCAGCGATCCGGGACTAGCGGGCCACCAAGGTTACAATGAGCAGTTCTTC. It specifies CASSDPGLAGHQGYNEQFF. Full variable domain (outside the CDR3, taken from reference TRBV11-2 and TRBJ2-1): EAGVAQSPRYKIIEKRQSVAFWCNPISGHATLYWYQQILGQGPKLLIQFQNNGVVDDSQLPKDRFSAERLKGVDSTLKIQPAKLEDSAVYLCASSDPGLAGHQGYNEQFFGPGTRLTVL.

Only a few counts were recorded for this clonotype. V is TRBV7-6 and J is TRBJ2-1; weak D call: TRBD2 (5 bases). The CDR3 is made up of 14 amino acids. V was pared by 4 bases and J by 4 bases, with 11 bases between. CDR1 is SGHVS, CDR2 FNYEAQ, per germline. The DNA of the CDR3 is TGTGCCAGCAGCTCCGCTAGCAGGTACAATGAGCAGTTCTTC. This gives the protein CASSSASRYNEQFF.

Only a few counts were recorded for this clonotype. This chain uses TRBV28 with TRBJ1-2, with 9 nucleotides matching TRBD1. Germline CDR1 is MDHEN and CDR2 is SYDVKM. This CDR3 is 16 amino acids long. With V trimmed by 6 bases and J by 4 bases, 12 bases remained unmatched. The CDR3 DNA is TGTGCCAGCAGGGACTCGACAGGGGGAATTAGCTATGGCTACACCTTC. Residues: CASRDSTGGISYGYTF.